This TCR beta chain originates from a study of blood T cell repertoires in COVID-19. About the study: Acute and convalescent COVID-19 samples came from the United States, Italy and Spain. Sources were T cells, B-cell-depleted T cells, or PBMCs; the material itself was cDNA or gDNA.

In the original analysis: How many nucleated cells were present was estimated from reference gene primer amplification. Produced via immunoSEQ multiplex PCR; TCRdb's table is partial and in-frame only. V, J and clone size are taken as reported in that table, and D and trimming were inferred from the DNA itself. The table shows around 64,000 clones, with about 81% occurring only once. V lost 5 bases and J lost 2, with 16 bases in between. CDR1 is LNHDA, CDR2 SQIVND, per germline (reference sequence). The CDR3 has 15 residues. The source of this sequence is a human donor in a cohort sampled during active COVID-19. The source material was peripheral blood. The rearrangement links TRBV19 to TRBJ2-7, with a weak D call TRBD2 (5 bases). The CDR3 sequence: CASSPPGRNAYEQYF. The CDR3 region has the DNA TGTGCCAGTAGTCCACCGGGGAGAAATGCCTACGAGCAGTACTTC.